This T cell receptor beta chain came from a study of CD8+ T cells in alopecia areata (dated by TCRdb to between 2017 and 2018). With regard to the full study: The treated patients, all with moderate-to-severe alopecia areata, were enrolled in an open-label pilot trial of oral tofacitinib given at 5 to 10 mg twice daily. Amplification of TCRbeta CDR3 regions was done by immunoSEQ multiplex PCR using 35 Vbeta forward primers and 13 Jbeta reverse primers. High-throughput TCRbeta sequencing was used to examine T cell clonal expansion in alopecia areata in both the C3H/HeJ mouse model and human patients. The RNA source kit depended on sample type: the PAXgene miRNA kit for fixed scalp, the miRNeasy kit for PBMCs, and the RNeasy kit for mouse skin. Tofacitinib was administered for 6 to 18 months, and 6 months of follow-up off drug were then conducted to assess delayed response and recurrence. In humans, TCRbeta sequencing was performed on scalp tissue and on sorted CD4+ and CD8+ peripheral blood T cells from healthy controls and from patients with patchy or totalis/universalis alopecia areata. Patients on tofacitinib were biopsied at baseline and after 4 and 24 weeks of treatment, and several of the patients also had a later scalp biopsy. Scalp clonality was compared among normal scalp (n=4), patchy alopecia areata scalp (n=8), and alopecia totalis/universalis scalp (n=8). Broader findings and caveats from the paper: TCR sequences shared between patients were less clear than in mice, possibly partly because of HLA diversity in the patient population. Unlike mouse skin, where gammadelta T cells dominate, normal human skin contains resident alphabeta T cells that get sequenced too, which complicates analysis of the scalp TCR repertoire. Higher clonality and more expanded CD8+ clones were observed in lesional scalp than in normal scalp, particularly in alopecia totalis/universalis, a finding suggestive of antigenic drive.

CDR1 is given as SNHLY and CDR2 as FYNNEI, both from the germline V gene. Taken from cysteine to phenylalanine, the CDR3 has 15 residues. Only CDR3 DNA remains: 45 bases, in frame from the first base. The trim is 1 base for V and 2 bases for J, with a gap of 9 bases between the germline ends. For this clone: No antigen is known for it. Base qualities are missing; no much larger clone stands one base away.

Library generation was performed with the immunoSEQ multiplex PCR assay. To provide template for TCR sequencing, every sample had RNA extracted and reverse transcribed into cDNA. First-strand cDNA was synthesized using SuperScript III with a 2:1 mix of oligo-dT and random hexamers. A synthetic immune receptor repertoire was used to assess amplification bias, and residual bias was removed computationally. The study's own analysis went as follows. Raw reads were preprocessed for error removal, and CDR3 was defined according to IMGT conventions as running from the conserved cysteine to phenylalanine. To get clonality, Shannon entropy was normalized by log2 of the number of productive unique TCRs and the result was subtracted from 1. Whether each scalp clone was CD4 or CD8 was inferred by checking scalp TCRbeta sequences against the CD4 and CD8 repertoires from sorted blood. TCRdb's version of the immuneACCESS table is confined to in-frame rearrangements and falls short of the full clone set. An unresolved V gene accounts for under half of the shortfall where checked; the remainder is of unknown origin. D and trimming were read from the DNA, whereas the V and J calls and clone size are those reported in that table. The sample table shows 110,000 to 150,000 clones, and 45% to 60% are seen once. In total, the top ten clones hold around 1% of the sample.

Read against the paper, the sample's time point label means: baseline before oral tofacitinib. Lesional scalp punch biopsies and peripheral blood were obtained from alopecia areata patients. PBMCs were isolated by density centrifugation and stained for CD3, CD4 and CD8, and CD4+ and CD8+ T cells were sorted on a FACSAria. The sequence derives from a human donor with alopecia areata. In this chain, TRBV2 is recombined with TRBJ1-5, with the D gene too uncertain to name. Sequencing was performed on CD4+ T cells sorted from blood, taken at week 0. The nucleotide sequence reads TGTGCCAGCAGTGAAGAGGGTATTGGCAATCAGCCCCAGCATTTT. The translation is CASSEEGIGNQPQHF. Reference TRBV2 and TRBJ1-5 genes cover what lies past the CDR3, so the full variable domain is EPEVTQTPSHQVTQMGQEVILRCVPISNHLYFYWYRQILGQKVEFLVSFYNNEISEKSEIFDDQFSVERPDGSNFTLKIRSTKLEDSAMYFCASSEEGIGNQPQHFGDGTRLSIL.